These 6 T cell receptor beta chains came from one sample sequenced in a study of blood T cell repertoires in COVID-19. Generated by immunoSEQ multiplex PCR, the TCRdb table keeps only in-frame clones and is missing some. The sample has under 300,000 clones, roughly 84% seen once. Sequenced material: peripheral blood. These receptors were collected from a woman aged 40-49 years who had recovered from COVID-19.

V gene TRBV2 combines with J gene TRBJ1-5; possible D gene TRBD1, 6 bases. The CDR3 extends over 14 amino acids. V lost 7 bases and J 7 bases, leaving 17 bases between the germline ends. Looked up from germline, CDR1 is SNHLY and CDR2 is FYNNEI. The CDR3 reads CASNEGGAWQPQHF. The CDR3 coding sequence is TGTGCCAGCAACGAGGGGGGGGCTTGGCAGCCCCAGCATTTT.

This clone was recorded once. V gene TRBV15 combines with J gene TRBJ2-3; no definite D call. The CDR3 runs to 15 residues. V gave up 3 bases and J gave up 0 bases, with 10 bases separating them. Germline V gene lookup returns CDR1 LNHNV and CDR2 YYDKDF (reference sequence). CDR3 in amino acids: CATSSGGSSTDTQYF. As DNA, the CDR3 is TGTGCCACCAGCAGCGGCGGATCTAGCACAGATACGCAGTATTTT.

The chain links TRBV18 to TRBJ1-6, with D hard to call. The CDR3 sequence is 16 residues long. CDR1 and CDR2 from the germline V gene are KGHSH and LQKENI. Trimming cost V 3 bases and J 7 bases, with 16 bases left between them. The CDR3 spells CASSPRTPAENSPLHF. The CDR3 nucleotides are TGTGCCAGCTCACCTAGAACCCCCGCGGAGAATTCACCCCTCCACTTT.

The V and J genes are TRBV5-1 and TRBJ2-2; D call uncertain. The CDR3 contains 14 residues. Trimming shortened V by 3 bases and J by 3 bases, and 9 bases separated the two germline ends. Per the germline V gene, CDR1 is SGHRS and CDR2 is YFSETQ. DNA of the CDR3: TGCGCCAGCAGCTCCGACTGGGACACCGGGGAGCTGTTTTTT. Translating gives CASSSDWDTGELFF.

The chain uses TRBV3-1 (or the pseudogene TRBV3-2) and TRBJ2-3; D not certain. V was cut by 6 bases and J by 4 bases, with 11 bases left in between. The germline gives CDR1 LGHDT, CDR2 YNNKEL (reference sequence). The length of the CDR3 is 13 residues. The CDR3 DNA follows: TGTGCCAGCAGGACCCGCGAGGCAGATACGCAGTATTTT. Translated: CASRTREADTQYF.

The chain links TRBV6-5 to TRBJ1-5, with a tentative D call TRBD1 (5 bases). The CDR3 sequence is 14 residues long. The germline CDR1 and CDR2 sequences are MNHEY and SVGAGI. V dropped 6 bases and J dropped 0 bases, with 9 bases sitting between them. CDR3 DNA sequence: TGTGCCAGCAGCGACAGTTATAGCAATCAGCCCCAGCATTTT. Translated, it gives CASSDSYSNQPQHF.